This entry concerns a single TCR beta chain. This entry belongs to a study of shared clonotypes between healthy human individuals. Study-wide background: The plates for each donor numbered three CD4 naive, three CD4 memory, two CD8 naive and one CD8 memory.

Germline CDR1 is LNHDA and CDR2 is SQIVND (reference sequence). CDR3 size: 14 residues. V lost 2 bases and J 7 bases, leaving 12 bases between the germline ends. Positively selected for CCR7, the CD45RO-negative cells used as naive CD8 cells excluded terminally differentiated effector memory CD45RA+ cells. Clones were sequenced by immunoSEQ multiplex PCR, and TCRdb holds only the in-frame ones, with some missing. Of over 800,000 clones in the sample, almost 95% are singletons; the top ten hold around 24%. The sequencing sample was made of naive CD8+ T cells sorted from blood. The receptor was isolated from a man aged 25 to 45 in good health. This chain uses TRBV19 with TRBJ1-5; a possible D gene is TRBD1 (6 bases). In nucleotides, the CDR3 is TGTGCCAGTAGTATAAGGGGGGCAGGGCAGCCCCAGCATTTT. Protein: CASSIRGAGQPQHF.